This T cell receptor (beta chain) was sequenced during a study of T cells in Graves' hyperthyroidism and ophthalmopathy (dated by TCRdb to between 2017 and 2020). Notes on the research overall: Peripheral blood samples were taken at the time of initial diagnosis, prior to any treatment. TCR V-J signatures able to tell the groups apart were searched for in a discovery cohort of 95 or so patients, of whom roughly 42 had Graves' ophthalmopathy and more than 55 had stable Graves' hyperthyroidism. TCR Vbeta CDR3 sequencing of roughly 140 peripheral blood samples (approximately 44 ophthalmopathy, about 75 hyperthyroidism and some 17 progressor patients) is reported in the paper. In roughly six Graves' hyperthyroidism patients, the study also compared T-cell repertoires from thyroid tissue with T-cell repertoires from blood. Prospective prediction of ophthalmopathy was tested in an independent validation cohort of approximately 18 hyperthyroidism patients and some 17 patients who later progressed to ophthalmopathy. After blood sampling, hyperthyroidism patients were treated with methimazole at a starting dose of 30 mg daily, and ophthalmopathy patients were treated with high-dose intravenous methylprednisolone. The 100 discovery patients were randomly split 7:3 into training and test sets. What the authors observed across the whole study: Most expanded thyroid clonotypes (frequency above 0.001) were also found in blood, which suggests that blood repertoires may mirror thyroid immune responses. In validation, the model predicted progression to ophthalmopathy a median of about 6 months before onset, with about 70% sensitivity and roughly 77% specificity. No statistical method was used to fix the sample size in advance, and group allocation was not hidden from the investigators. In cross-validation, a model built on a 13 V-J signature told ophthalmopathy apart from stable hyperthyroidism with under 90% sensitivity and around 84% specificity, and in testing the same model reached 80%/75%.

Amplification of TCR beta CDR3 regions was carried out from RNA transcripts. A first-round RT-PCR of the TCR CDR3 used the HTBI primer set with the Qiagen OneStep RT-PCR kit. Libraries were constructed in a second round of multiplex PCR, after which size selection and purification were carried out. Libraries were sequenced paired-end with 100 bp reads on an Illumina HiSeq2000. The authors processed their data as follows. Raw data were processed with SOAPnuke, discarding reads with adapters, uncalled bases, mean Phred below 15, or no exact constant-primer or identifier match. COPE v1.2.5 was used to merge the high-quality paired reads, and each unique nucleotide sequence was defined as a clonotype. Clonotypes were aligned to IMGT TRBV, TRBD and TRBJ reference segments using MiTCR v1.1. The analysis was restricted to V-J combinations with a frequency above 0.0001, which together covered just over 98% of the repertoires. A TCS score was defined as the ratio of F50 (clonal expansion) to E x V (chaos), with BLOSUM62-based TCRdist applied between CDR3 peptides within each V-J. Welch's t-statistics and random forest reduced approximately 520 V-J features to 10 to 15, which were used in a naive Bayes classifier (R e1071). Starting from the raw public reads, TCRdb applied fastp trimming at Q25, assembled clones with MiXCR and retained in-frame beta chains. Each entry merges the rows of one CDR3 protein and shows their most common DNA and genes. It is TCRdb's table, rather than the study itself, that gives the V and J calls and clone size. The sample table shows roughly 700,000 distinct CDR3 sequences, and around 16% are seen once. 15% to 18% of the sample comes from the top ten.

There are a few counts of this clonotype. The specificity of this receptor is unknown. A read error may explain this, as a much larger clone is one base away. Graves' hyperthyroidism was defined as stable when no progression to ophthalmopathy occurred over 18 months of follow-up. Hyperthyroidism patients were newly diagnosed, had a disease duration of under 2 months, and were aged 18 to 65 years. The study excluded patients with uncontrolled infections, other autoimmune diseases, pregnancy or lactation. Diagnoses were established on the basis of clinical symptoms, serum thyroxine and TRAb, thyroid ultrasound, and orbital computed tomography. PBMCs were separated from roughly 10 ml of fresh peripheral blood using Ficoll-Paque density gradient centrifugation. Trizol reagent was used to extract total RNA, and RNA quality was then checked on an Agilent 2100 Bioanalyzer. For this chain, trimming is 6 bases at the V end and 4 bases at the J end, and the number of junction bases without a gene match is 10. Spanning cysteine to phenylalanine, the CDR3 consists of 16 amino acids. Of all the DNA, just the CDR3 is kept, 48 bases in frame from base 1.

Source material: blood. This receptor was identified in a man between 50 and 59 years old with Graves' hyperthyroidism. The chain couples TRBV12-3 or TRBV12-4 to TRBJ1-5, with 9 bases matching TRBD1. The CDR3 protein: CASSLGVDRGNQPQHF. The DNA is as follows: TGTGCCAGCAGCCTAGGAGTGGACAGGGGAAATCAGCCCCAGCATTTT.